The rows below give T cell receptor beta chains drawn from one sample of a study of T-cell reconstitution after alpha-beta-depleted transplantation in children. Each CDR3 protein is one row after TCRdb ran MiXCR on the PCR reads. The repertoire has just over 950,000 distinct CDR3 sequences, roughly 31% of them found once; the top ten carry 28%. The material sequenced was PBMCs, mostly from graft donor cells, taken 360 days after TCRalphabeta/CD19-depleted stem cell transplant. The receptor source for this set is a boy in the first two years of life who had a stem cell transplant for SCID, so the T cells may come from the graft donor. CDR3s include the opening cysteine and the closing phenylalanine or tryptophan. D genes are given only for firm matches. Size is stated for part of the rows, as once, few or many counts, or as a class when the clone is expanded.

DNA: TGTGCCATTTCGGGGGCACGACAGCCCCAGCATTTT
CDR3: CAISGARQPQHF
V: TRBV28
D: NA
J: TRBJ1-5
size: NA

DNA: TGTGCCAGCAGCTGGATGTGGGAGACCCAGTACTTC
CDR3: CASSWMWETQYF
V: TRBV11-2
D: NA
J: TRBJ2-5
size: NA

DNA: TGCGCCAGCAGCCAAGGGAAGGCGAAGGAGCAGTTCTTC
CDR3: CASSQGKAKEQFF
V: TRBV4-1
D: NA
J: TRBJ2-1
size: NA

DNA: TGTGCCAGCAGCGGAACTTGGCGGCCCACAGATACGCAGTATTTT
CDR3: CASSGTWRPTDTQYF
V: TRBV7-2
D: NA
J: TRBJ2-3
size: NA

DNA: TGCAGTGCTAGGGACAGGGCACCTAGGCAGTACTTC
CDR3: CSARDRAPRQYF
V: TRBV20-1
D: TRBD1
J: TRBJ2-7
size: few

DNA: TGTGCCAGCAGCACACACAGGGTGGGCGAGACCCAGTACTTC
CDR3: CASSTHRVGETQYF
V: TRBV5-5
D: NA
J: TRBJ2-5
size: few

DNA: TGTGCCAGCAGCTTAGCGCTAATCGGGACAGTCTCCTACGAGCAGTACTTC
CDR3: CASSLALIGTVSYEQYF
V: TRBV7-2
D: TRBD1
J: TRBJ2-7
size: few

DNA: TGTGCCAGCAGTTACTGGACAGGGCCGGAAGAGACCCAGTACTTC
CDR3: CASSYWTGPEETQYF
V: TRBV6-5
D: TRBD1
J: TRBJ2-5
size: few

DNA: TGTGCCTGGAGAGCAGGGGAGCTGTACGAGCAGTACTTC
CDR3: CAWRAGELYEQYF
V: TRBV30
D: NA
J: TRBJ2-7
size: few

DNA: TGCAGTGCTAGAGCGGGAAACGGCGGCTACACCTTC
CDR3: CSARAGNGGYTF
V: TRBV20-1
D: NA
J: TRBJ1-2
size: NA

DNA: TGTGCCAGCAGTTTAGGCAAGACGGGGAATGAGCAGTTCTTC
CDR3: CASSLGKTGNEQFF
V: TRBV12-3/TRBV12-4
D: NA
J: TRBJ2-1
size: few

DNA: TGTGCCAGCATCAACTCCGGGGGGGCCCACAATGAGCAGTTCTTC
CDR3: CASINSGGAHNEQFF
V: TRBV3-1
D: TRBD2
J: TRBJ2-1
size: many

DNA: TGTGCCAGCAGTTACCAAGGCAGGGGAGGGACTGAAGCTTTCTTT
CDR3: CASSYQGRGGTEAFF
V: TRBV6-2/TRBV6-3
D: NA
J: TRBJ1-1
size: once

DNA: TGCAGGATACAGGGGGGCTATGGCTACACCTTC
CDR3: CRIQGGYGYTF
V: TRBV20-1
D: TRBD1
J: TRBJ1-2
size: NA

DNA: TGCAGTGCTAGGGACCCTAAGAACACTGAAGCTTTCTTT
CDR3: CSARDPKNTEAFF
V: TRBV20-1
D: NA
J: TRBJ1-1
size: few

DNA: TGCAGCGCTACGTCCGGGACTGGGCAAGAGACCCAGTACTTC
CDR3: CSATSGTGQETQYF
V: TRBV29-1
D: NA
J: TRBJ2-5
size: NA

DNA: TGTGCCAGCAGCTTAGGGTTAGAGGCATTCCCCTCTGGGGCCAACGTCCTGACTTTC
CDR3: CASSLGLEAFPSGANVLTF
V: TRBV7-3
D: NA
J: TRBJ2-6
size: NA

DNA: TGCGCCAGCAGCCCAAGCCGCCCTAGGACAATGGATGAAGCTTTCTTT
CDR3: CASSPSRPRTMDEAFF
V: TRBV5-1
D: NA
J: TRBJ1-1
size: NA

DNA: TGTGCCAGCAGTCCGTGGGGCTCTGGCTACACCTTC
CDR3: CASSPWGSGYTF
V: TRBV5-6
D: NA
J: TRBJ1-2
size: few

DNA: TGCAGCGTTGAAAGTAGTGGACAGGGGGCGGGCTCTGGGGCCAACGTCCTGACTTTC
CDR3: CSVESSGQGAGSGANVLTF
V: TRBV29-1
D: TRBD1
J: TRBJ2-6
size: once

DNA: TGTGCCAGCAGCCCCGACTCGATAGCGCCCTACAATGAGCAGTTCTTC
CDR3: CASSPDSIAPYNEQFF
V: TRBV12-3/TRBV12-4
D: NA
J: TRBJ2-1
size: NA

DNA: TGTGCCAGCAGCTTGAGGCCCCTGAACACTGAAGCTTTCTTT
CDR3: CASSLRPLNTEAFF
V: TRBV11-1
D: NA
J: TRBJ1-1
size: NA

DNA: TGTGCCAGCAGCGTAGCGGGGGGTTCCCAAGGGACCCAGTACTTC
CDR3: CASSVAGGSQGTQYF
V: TRBV7-9
D: TRBD2
J: TRBJ2-5
size: NA

DNA: TGCGCCAGCAGCCAAGCAGGGTCTGGAGCTTTCTTT
CDR3: CASSQAGSGAFF
V: TRBV4-3
D: NA
J: TRBJ1-1
size: NA

DNA: TGCAGTGCTAGCCTGGCGGGGCGGCCCACAGATACGCAGTATTTT
CDR3: CSASLAGRPTDTQYF
V: TRBV20-1
D: NA
J: TRBJ2-3
size: few

DNA: TGCGCCAGCAGCCAAGATTGGGTCAGGGGTGGAACGCAGTATTTT
CDR3: CASSQDWVRGGTQYF
V: TRBV4-3
D: NA
J: TRBJ2-3
size: NA

DNA: TGTGCCAGCAGTTTAATCCCCAGGGTCTCCTACAATGAGCAGTTCTTC
CDR3: CASSLIPRVSYNEQFF
V: TRBV12-3/TRBV12-4
D: NA
J: TRBJ2-1
size: few

DNA: TGTGCCAGCATCCGGACAGGGGTCACCGGGGAGCTGTTTTTT
CDR3: CASIRTGVTGELFF
V: TRBV12-3/TRBV12-4
D: TRBD1
J: TRBJ2-2
size: few

DNA: TGCGCCAGCAGCTGGACCGGGACAGGGGATTACGAGCAGTACTTC
CDR3: CASSWTGTGDYEQYF
V: TRBV5-1
D: TRBD1
J: TRBJ2-7
size: NA

DNA: TGTGCCAGCAGCGCCCTTTCGAGCAATCAGCCCCAGCATTTT
CDR3: CASSALSSNQPQHF
V: TRBV6-1
D: NA
J: TRBJ1-5
size: NA

DNA: TGTGCCAGCAGTTATAGCGAGAGCGGGGTTACGCAGTATTTT
CDR3: CASSYSESGVTQYF
V: TRBV28
D: TRBD2
J: TRBJ2-3
size: NA

DNA: TGTGCCAGCAGTTTCTCTCCAGCGGACCCTTTCTATGAGCAGTTCTTC
CDR3: CASSFSPADPFYEQFF
V: TRBV12-3/TRBV12-4
D: NA
J: TRBJ2-1
size: NA

DNA: TGTGCCAGCGGCCGGGACAGGGGAAGGGAAAAACTGTTTTTT
CDR3: CASGRDRGREKLFF
V: TRBV12-3/TRBV12-4
D: TRBD1
J: TRBJ1-4
size: NA

DNA: TGTGCCAGCAGCCAAGATGTGGGGGTGGCACTGGAGTCCTACGAGCAGTACTTC
CDR3: CASSQDVGVALESYEQYF
V: TRBV4-2
D: NA
J: TRBJ2-7
size: few

DNA: TGCAGCGTTGTGGGAGGTGAAAAACTGTTTTTT
CDR3: CSVVGGEKLFF
V: TRBV29-1
D: NA
J: TRBJ1-4
size: few

DNA: TGTGCCAGCACGAGGGGGCGGGGCACAGATACGCAGTATTTT
CDR3: CASTRGRGTDTQYF
V: TRBV2
D: TRBD1
J: TRBJ2-3
size: few

DNA: TGCAGTGCCAGGGACAGGCAAAGAAGAACAGATACGCAGTATTTT
CDR3: CSARDRQRRTDTQYF
V: TRBV20-1
D: TRBD1
J: TRBJ2-3
size: few

DNA: TGCGCCAGCAGCGTGGGAGGGGCCAAAAACATTCAGTACTTC
CDR3: CASSVGGAKNIQYF
V: TRBV5-1
D: TRBD2
J: TRBJ2-4
size: few

DNA: TGCAGTGCGCTAGCGGCCGGACACTCTATCTCCTACGAGCAGTACTTC
CDR3: CSALAAGHSISYEQYF
V: TRBV20-1
D: TRBD2
J: TRBJ2-7
size: many

DNA: TGTGCCAGCAGCCATGACAGGGGTGCCTACGAGCAGTACTTC
CDR3: CASSHDRGAYEQYF
V: TRBV6-2/TRBV6-3
D: TRBD1
J: TRBJ2-7
size: NA

DNA: TGTGCCACCAGTGGAACAGGGGCGGTGGAAGAGACCCAGTACTTC
CDR3: CATSGTGAVEETQYF
V: TRBV24-1
D: TRBD1
J: TRBJ2-5
size: NA

DNA: TGTGCCAGCAGCTTATTACGGGGGACATCGAACACCGGGGAGCTGTTTTTT
CDR3: CASSLLRGTSNTGELFF
V: TRBV7-9
D: NA
J: TRBJ2-2
size: few

DNA: TGCAGCGTTGAAGGGGGTCCCAGTTTTCCCGGCGGGGAGCTGTTTTTT
CDR3: CSVEGGPSFPGGELFF
V: TRBV29-1
D: NA
J: TRBJ2-2
size: many

DNA: TGCAGTGCTAGCCCAGAGACTGGGGCCAACGTCCTGACTTTC
CDR3: CSASPETGANVLTF
V: TRBV20-1
D: NA
J: TRBJ2-6
size: many

DNA: TGTGCCAGCAGTTTGGGGGACAGGGCCCGGGGTCAGCCCCAGCATTTT
CDR3: CASSLGDRARGQPQHF
V: TRBV12-3/TRBV12-4
D: TRBD1
J: TRBJ1-5
size: NA

DNA: TGCGCCAGCAGCCAAGATGGGACACTTTTTCAAGAGACCCAGTACTTC
CDR3: CASSQDGTLFQETQYF
V: TRBV4-1
D: NA
J: TRBJ2-5
size: NA

DNA: TGTGCCTGGAGCCGGACAGGGTTGGGGCAGTACTTC
CDR3: CAWSRTGLGQYF
V: TRBV30
D: TRBD1
J: TRBJ2-7
size: NA

DNA: TGTGCCAGCAGCCAAGAACAGCGGGGGGGCCGCGTCGGGGAGCTGTTTTTT
CDR3: CASSQEQRGGRVGELFF
V: TRBV4-2
D: TRBD2
J: TRBJ2-2
size: NA

DNA: TGTGCCAGCAGTTACCCCATCGGGGATGGCTACACCTTC
CDR3: CASSYPIGDGYTF
V: TRBV6-6
D: NA
J: TRBJ1-2
size: few

DNA: TGTGCCAGCAGTTCCTCCCCTGACAGCGGCTCCTACAATGAGCAGTTCTTC
CDR3: CASSSSPDSGSYNEQFF
V: TRBV6-5
D: NA
J: TRBJ2-1
size: NA

DNA: TGTGCCAGCTCACCCTCCGGTCGAAAAGAGACCCAGTACTTC
CDR3: CASSPSGRKETQYF
V: TRBV18
D: NA
J: TRBJ2-5
size: NA